This is a list of T cell receptor beta chains from one sample in a study of blood T cell repertoires in COVID-19. Profiling relied on immunoSEQ multiplex PCR, and the TCRdb table lists in-frame clones only, not all of them. The table includes 120,000 to 150,000 clones, more than 65% detected once. The sequencing sample was made of peripheral blood. Receptors were obtained from a human donor in a cohort sampled during active COVID-19. CDR3s include the opening cysteine and the closing phenylalanine or tryptophan. D genes are given only for firm matches. Some rows have no size entry. The others give once, few or many, or a class for an expanded clone.

TRBV4-1	TRBJ2-2	16	-	-	CASSPLKTSGGGELFF	TGCGCCAGCAGCCCCCTTAAGACGTCGGGTGGGGGGGAGCTGTTTTTT
TRBV10-3	TRBJ2-7	14	-	once	CAITGTPSSYEQYF	TGTGCCATCACCGGGACACCCAGCTCCTACGAGCAGTACTTC
TRBV10-1	TRBJ2-3	17	TRBD1	-	CASSESTGITSTDTQYF	TGCGCCAGCAGTGAGTCGACAGGGATAACTAGCACAGATACGCAGTATTTT
TRBV12-3/TRBV12-4	TRBJ2-1	13	-	-	CASSLVRGNEQFF	TGTGCCAGCAGTTTGGTACGCGGGAATGAGCAGTTCTTC
TRBV2	TRBJ1-5	19	-	-	CASSEAAPRGSPSNQPQHF	TGTGCCAGCAGTGAAGCAGCTCCTCGGGGGAGCCCTAGCAATCAGCCCCAGCATTTT
TRBV12-5	TRBJ1-1	16	-	-	CASGLVIRAGGTEAFF	TGTGCTAGTGGTTTGGTAATCAGGGCCGGGGGCACTGAAGCTTTCTTT
TRBV11-3	TRBJ2-7	14	-	few	CASSGRLPPYEQYF	TGTGCCAGCAGCGGAAGACTACCACCCTACGAGCAGTACTTC
TRBV12-5	TRBJ2-2	16	TRBD1	-	CASGPGQGLIPGELFF	TGTGCTAGTGGTCCCGGACAGGGGCTGATTCCCGGGGAGCTGTTTTTT
TRBV11-2	TRBJ1-2	15	TRBD1	-	CASSLEWETGDGYTF	TGTGCCAGCAGCTTAGAATGGGAGACAGGGGATGGCTACACCTTC
TRBV6-6	TRBJ1-6	15	-	-	CASSSMTGTYSPLHF	TGTGCCAGCAGTTCCATGACTGGAACCTATTCACCCCTCCACTTT
TRBV5-4	TRBJ2-3	13	-	-	CASSSRLGDTQYF	TGTGCCAGCAGCTCGCGACTGGGTGATACGCAGTATTTT
TRBV6-5	TRBJ2-3	11	-	-	CASTQGDTQYF	TGTGCCAGCACCCAGGGAGATACGCAGTATTTT
TRBV28	TRBJ2-5	15	-	-	CASSLLQAGQETQYF	TGTGCCAGCAGTTTATTACAGGCTGGACAAGAGACCCAGTACTTC
TRBV5-1	TRBJ1-4	15	TRBD1	few	CASSTGVMTNEKLFF	TGCGCCAGCAGCACAGGGGTGATGACTAATGAAAAACTGTTTTTT
TRBV15	TRBJ2-5	13	-	-	CATSRDPRETQYF	TGTGCCACCAGCAGAGATCCCCGGGAGACCCAGTACTTC
TRBV6-5	TRBJ1-5	15	-	few	CASSYSAEGGQPQHF	TGTGCCAGCAGTTACTCTGCCGAAGGGGGACAGCCCCAGCATTTT
TRBV19	TRBJ1-2	14	-	-	CASSIDRTAYGYTF	TGTGCCAGTAGTATAGATAGGACAGCCTATGGCTACACCTTC
TRBV6-5	TRBJ1-5	13	TRBD1	-	CASSYRGQGPQHF	TGTGCCAGCAGTTACAGGGGGCAAGGGCCCCAGCATTTT
TRBV5-1	TRBJ2-1	12	TRBD2	-	CASSGGWNEQFF	TGCGCCAGTAGCGGGGGGTGGAATGAGCAGTTCTTC
TRBV6-5	TRBJ2-1	14	-	-	CASSYSRGANEQFF	TGTGCCAGCAGTTACTCTCGTGGGGCTAATGAGCAGTTCTTC
TRBV28	TRBJ1-2	15	TRBD1	-	CASSFAGQGAVGYTF	TGTGCCAGCAGTTTCGCAGGACAGGGGGCCGTTGGCTACACCTTC
TRBV3-1/TRBV3-2	TRBJ2-2	14	-	-	CASSQYGGGGELFF	TGTGCCAGCAGCCAATATGGGGGAGGCGGGGAGCTGTTTTTT
TRBV5-1	TRBJ1-3	16	-	few	CASSLEAGLSGNTIYF	TGCGCCAGCAGCTTGGAAGCGGGCCTCTCTGGAAACACCATATATTTT
TRBV6-1	TRBJ2-3	15	TRBD1	-	CASSELGQGTDTQYF	TGTGCCAGCAGTGAATTAGGACAGGGGACAGATACGCAGTATTTT
TRBV20-1	TRBJ2-3	10	-	-	CSAMTDTQYF	TGCAGTGCCATGACAGATACGCAGTATTTT
TRBV7-2	TRBJ2-7	13	TRBD2	-	CASSLGLAGEQYF	TGTGCCAGCAGCTTAGGACTAGCGGGCGAGCAGTACTTC
TRBV19	TRBJ1-2	14	-	few	CASTLGQKNYGYTF	TGTGCCAGTACCCTTGGACAGAAGAACTATGGCTACACCTTC
TRBV10-3	TRBJ2-7	14	TRBD1	-	CAISRTGAAYEQYF	TGTGCCATCAGTAGGACAGGGGCCGCCTACGAGCAGTACTTC
TRBV6-5	TRBJ2-7	15	TRBD2	-	CASRTSGGDGDEQYF	TGTGCCAGCAGGACTAGCGGGGGGGATGGTGACGAGCAGTACTTC
TRBV27	TRBJ2-6	18	TRBD1	-	CASRGPGTGPIRANVLTF	TGTGCCAGCAGGGGCCCAGGGACAGGGCCCATTAGAGCCAACGTCCTGACTTTC
TRBV5-4	TRBJ1-1	14	-	-	CASSWAGLGTEAFF	TGTGCCAGCAGCTGGGCGGGTCTTGGCACTGAAGCTTTCTTT
TRBV13	TRBJ1-3	16	TRBD1	-	CASSSWTGYSGNTIYF	TGTGCCAGCAGCTCGTGGACAGGGTACTCTGGAAACACCATATATTTT
TRBV3-1/TRBV3-2	TRBJ1-5	14	-	few	CASSPQPSNQPQHF	TGTGCCAGCAGCCCACAGCCAAGCAATCAGCCCCAGCATTTT
TRBV6-2/TRBV6-3	TRBJ1-2	15	TRBD1	few	CASSYWGTGNYGYTF	TGTGCCAGCAGCTACTGGGGGACAGGGAACTATGGCTACACCTTC
TRBV19	TRBJ1-2	13	-	-	CASKAPGGYGYTF	TGTGCCAGTAAGGCCCCGGGGGGCTATGGCTACACCTTC
TRBV9	TRBJ2-7	14	-	-	CASSVTARGGEQYF	TGTGCCAGCAGCGTGACCGCCAGAGGGGGCGAGCAGTACTTC
TRBV11-2	TRBJ1-1	13	-	-	CASSPGGKTEAFF	TGTGCCAGCAGCCCCGGGGGGAAGACTGAAGCTTTCTTT
TRBV5-4	TRBJ2-1	15	-	-	CASSFDWNSYNEQFF	TGTGCCAGCAGCTTTGACTGGAACTCCTACAATGAGCAGTTCTTC
TRBV28	TRBJ2-7	13	-	-	CASIARGAGEQYF	TGTGCCAGCATCGCACGGGGGGCGGGAGAGCAGTACTTC
TRBV24-1	TRBJ2-1	15	TRBD2	-	CATSDLKRGNSEQFF	TGTGCCACCAGTGATTTAAAGCGGGGGAATAGTGAGCAGTTCTTC
TRBV6-5	TRBJ2-7	14	-	-	CASSPAGGSDEQYF	TGTGCCAGCAGTCCCGCTGGAGGGTCCGACGAGCAGTACTTC
TRBV6-5	TRBJ2-5	14	-	-	CASSSDTWQETQYF	TGTGCCAGCAGTTCTGACACATGGCAAGAGACCCAGTACTTC
TRBV12-3/TRBV12-4	TRBJ1-2	13	TRBD1	few	CASSFGTGIGYTF	TGTGCCAGCAGTTTTGGGACAGGGATTGGCTACACCTTC
TRBV19	TRBJ2-3	15	TRBD2	-	CASSRLTSGADTQYF	TGTGCCAGTAGTAGGTTGACTAGCGGGGCAGATACGCAGTATTTT
TRBV11-3	TRBJ1-4	13	-	-	CASSLVQTEKLFF	TGTGCCAGCAGCTTAGTACAGACTGAAAAACTGTTTTTT